These 5 T cell receptor beta chains share one sample of origin, sequenced in a study of CD8+CD57+ T cells in acquired aplastic anemia. Researchers used genomic DNA as the template to profile TCR beta VDJ and CDR3. TCRdb used MiXCR to reprocess the reads, holding one entry per CDR3 protein. Of more than 100,000 distinct CDR3 sequences listed, about 48% were seen once; the top ten hold 2.5%. What was sequenced was sorted CD4+, CD8+, or CD8+CD57+ T cells (not recorded which) from PBMCs. The receptors stem from a human donor in good health, serving as a control.

This clonotype was picked up many times. This chain connects TRBV5-1 to TRBJ1-2; possibly TRBD1 for D (6 bases). V was clipped by 8 bases and J by 3 bases, with 20 bases between them. Per germline, CDR1 SGHRS and CDR2 YFSETQ. This CDR3 has 15 amino acids. CDR3 loop: CASRPAGGVDYGYTF. The CDR3 nucleotides read TGCGCCAGTCGACCAGCCGGGGGCGTTGACTATGGCTACACCTTC.

This clonotype has a handful of counts. A read error may explain this, as a much larger clone is one base away. The chain uses TRBV2 and TRBJ2-7, with D possibly being TRBD2 (6 bases). Germline lookup yields CDR1 SNHLY and CDR2 FYNNEI. The V end lost 3 bases, the J end lost 6 bases, and 12 bases lay between the germline ends. This CDR3 has 13 residues. CDR3 protein: CASSDGTPAEQYF. In DNA, the CDR3 is TGTGCCAGCAGTGACGGGACTCCGGCCGAGCAGTACTTC.

The sample holds one count of this clonotype. This sequence may be a read error, since a much larger clone differs from it by one base. The genes are TRBV18 and TRBJ1-6; TRBD1 agrees at 7 bases. Germline V CDR1 and CDR2: KGHSH, LQKENI. V lost 4 bases, J lost 10 bases, and 7 bases stayed unmatched. This CDR3 is 14 amino acids long. The CDR3 nucleotides read TGTGCCAGCTCACTGACAGAGGGGGCCTCACCCCTCCACTTT. Translated, it gives CASSLTEGASPLHF.

A few counts support this clonotype. CDR3 coding DNA: TGTGCCAGTACGGTGGGGGACAGGGGGAACACTGAAGCTTTCTTT. Its translation: CASTVGDRGNTEAFF. V usage is TRBV19 and J usage is TRBJ1-1; 10 nucleotides align to TRBD1. The CDR3 contains 15 residues. J lost 1 base, V lost 7 bases, and 6 bases had no gene match. Germline V gene lookup returns CDR1 LNHDA and CDR2 SQIVND (reference sequence).

The gene calls are TRBV11-1 and TRBJ2-3; 7 bases line up with TRBD2. The trim removed 5 bases at V and 5 bases at J, leaving 10 bases unmatched. The V gene's germline CDR1 is SGHAT and CDR2 FQDESV (reference sequence). This CDR3 has 15 amino acids. The CDR3 DNA follows: TGTGCCAGCAGCCAACGACCAGCGGGGATAGATACGCAGTATTTT. It yields the protein CASSQRPAGIDTQYF.